The next 24 T cell receptor beta chains were all read from a single sample in a study of regulatory T cells in long-lasting Graves disease. The sample's time point: newly diagnosed GD, antithyroid drugs for less than 3 months. Isolated PBMC RNA provided the starting material for the TCR library. Assembly of TCR beta libraries relied on iRepertoire HTBI primers together with Arm-PCR of CDR3 regions. TCRdb fed the multiplex PCR reads into MiXCR, producing one record per CDR3 protein. The table has about 560,000 distinct CDR3 sequences, more than 15% seen once. This sample also appeared in a second study, on T cells in Graves' hyperthyroidism and ophthalmopathy.

The source material was peripheral blood mononuclear cells (PBMCs), sampled at new diagnosis, from a patient treated with antithyroid drugs. The receptors stem from a man aged 18-30 years with Graves disease.

In its sample, this clonotype was seen a few times. The chain has TRBV19 and TRBJ2-5; 13 positions match TRBD2. V lost 3 bases and J lost 5; bases outside the gene matches: 3. This CDR3 region has 15 residues. From germline, CDR1 is LNHDA and CDR2 SQIVND (reference sequence). The CDR3 sequence: CASSIGLAGAETQYF. The CDR3 region has the DNA TGTGCCAGTAGTATCGGACTAGCGGGAGCGGAGACCCAGTACTTC.

This clonotype has just a few counts. The chain uses TRBV20-1 and TRBJ2-3, with a weak D call TRBD2 (5 bases). The germline CDR1 and CDR2 sequences are DFQATT and SNEGSKA (reference sequence). V dropped 0 bases and J dropped 5 bases, with 12 bases sitting between them. CDR3 length: 14 residues. For the CDR3, the DNA is TGCAGTGCTAGAGATGGCGGGTGGAGAGATACGCAGTATTTT. Protein sequence: CSARDGGWRDTQYF.

The J gene is TRBJ1-1, the V gene TRBV10-3; the D gene is possibly TRBD1 (6 bases). The germline CDR1 and CDR2 sequences are ENHRY and SYGVKD. This CDR3 contains 14 residues. V was cut by 6 bases and J by 0 bases, with 11 bases left in between. The chain's CDR3 is CAIRGGNMNTEAFF. CDR3 nucleotide sequence: TGTGCCATCAGGGGGGGCAATATGAACACTGAAGCTTTCTTT.

This clonotype was seen repeatedly, ten times or more. The chain carries TRBV6-2 or TRBV6-3 and TRBJ2-5; 7 bases align to TRBD1. V lost 7 bases and J lost 2; bases outside the gene matches: 4. This CDR3 comprises 13 residues. Germline V CDR1 and CDR2: MNHEY, SVGEGT. The CDR3 DNA reads TGTGCCAGCAACAGGGACAGACAAGAGACCCAGTACTTC. Its protein is CASNRDRQETQYF.

This clonotype was recorded many times. The CDR3 region has the DNA TGTGCCAGCACACGAAGAAGAGACGAGCAGTACTTC. Translating gives CASTRRRDEQYF. The chain links TRBV6-1 to TRBJ2-7; D unresolved. This CDR3 is 12 amino acids long. V shed 7 bases and J shed 5 bases, with 12 bases lying between them. The germline V gene encodes CDR1 MNHNS and CDR2 SASEGT.

This clonotype was picked up a small number of times. The chain employs TRBV29-1 and TRBJ1-1; 8 bases align to TRBD1. Germline CDR1 SQVTM, CDR2 ANQGSEA. The CDR3 spans 15 residues. V trimming: 3 bases; J trimming: 5 bases; junction bases outside the gene matches: 11. The CDR3 DNA reads as TGCAGCGTTGAGCATACGGCAGGGGGCTTTACTGAAGCTTTCTTT. Protein product: CSVEHTAGGFTEAFF.

This clonotype was seen ten or more times. The CDR3 here is CASSSTLVNNEQFF. The CDR3 region has the DNA TGCGCCAGCAGCTCTACACTAGTGAACAATGAGCAGTTCTTC. The genes are TRBV5-1 and TRBJ2-1, with D tentatively TRBD2 (5 bases). CDR3 length equals 14 residues. The V end lost 3 bases, the J end lost 5 bases, and 12 bases lay between the germline ends. Looked up from germline, CDR1 is SGHRS and CDR2 is YFSETQ.

This clonotype was recorded a few times. In DNA form, the CDR3 reads TGTGCCAGCAGCGCCGGGACAAGCCCTTCTCATAGCAATCAGCCCCAGCATTTT. Protein product: CASSAGTSPSHSNQPQHF. The chain links TRBV7-9 to TRBJ1-5, with a tentative D call TRBD1 (6 bases). V was clipped by 5 bases and J by 0 bases, with 20 bases between them. The CDR3 spans 18 residues. Germline V gene sequence: CDR1 SEHNR, CDR2 FQNEAQ (reference sequence).

This clonotype was picked up many times. The chain joins TRBV5-1 to TRBJ2-7; D ambiguous. The germline CDR1 and CDR2 sequences are SGHRS and YFSETQ. CDR3 length equals 12 residues. V was shortened by 4 bases and J by 5 bases, with 10 bases between the two germline ends. The CDR3 here is CASSPDTHEQYF. The CDR3 nucleotides are TGCGCCAGCAGCCCCGACACCCACGAGCAGTACTTC.

This clonotype appeared a few times. Given a much more abundant clone one base away, this may be a read error. The chain is built from TRBV2 and TRBJ1-1; D gene ambiguous. The CDR3 is 12 amino acids. Germline V lookup: CDR1 SNHLY, CDR2 FYNNEI. The V gene lost 8 bases and the J gene lost 10 bases, with 17 bases spanning the gap. CDR3 amino acids: CASGPQERRAFF. CDR3 bases: TGTGCCAGCGGTCCCCAGGAGCGTAGAGCTTTCTTT.

Ten or more counts support this clonotype. The J gene is TRBJ2-7, the V gene TRBV18; no definite D call. The CDR3 has 14 residues. The germline V and J ends were trimmed by 2 bases and 5 bases, with 13 bases remaining between them. The germline gives CDR1 KGHSH, CDR2 LQKENI. The DNA of the CDR3 is TGTGCCAGCTCACCAGATAGGCTTTCTAACGAGCAGTACTTC. Its translation is CASSPDRLSNEQYF.

There are many counts of this clonotype. The V call is TRBV7-8, the J call TRBJ1-2, with TRBD1 matching 8 bases. The CDR3 is 14 residues long. Germline CDR1 is SGHVS and CDR2 is FQNEAQ. With V trimmed by 3 bases and J by 8 bases, 8 bases remained unmatched. The CDR3 DNA follows: TGTGCCAGCAGCTTCGCAGGGGGCGCATGGGGCTACACCTTC. Translation: CASSFAGGAWGYTF.

This rearrangement joins TRBV5-1 to TRBJ1-1, with D maybe TRBD1 (6 bases). Germline-derived CDR1 and CDR2 are SGHRS and YFSETQ. This CDR3 has 13 residues. Trimming removed 0 bases from V and 11 bases from J, with 14 bases in between. The CDR3 loop is CASSLEAGASAFF. The CDR3 DNA sequence: TGCGCCAGCAGCTTGGAGGCGGGGGCGTCGGCTTTCTTT.

This clonotype was counted many times. This chain joins TRBV6-5 and TRBJ2-7, with a tentative D call TRBD2 (5 bases). Germline lookup yields CDR1 MNHEY and CDR2 SVGAGI. V was shortened by 0 bases and J by 5 bases, with 17 bases between the two germline ends. The CDR3 runs to 16 residues. Here the CDR3 DNA reads TGTGCCAGCAGTTACTCGCGCGCTAGCCTCATCCACGAGCAGTACTTC. It specifies CASSYSRASLIHEQYF.

This clonotype was detected only a few times. One junction end does not reproduce the germline sequence, and a read error may be involved. The rearrangement joins TRBV5-1 to TRBJ1-1, with 8 bases matching TRBD1. This CDR3 has 12 residues. Germline CDR1 is SGHRS and CDR2 is YFSETQ. In nucleotides, the CDR3 is TGTGCCAGCAGGCAGGGGGCAGGCGAAGCTTTCTTT. Amino acid sequence: CASRQGAGEAFF.

A few counts support this clonotype. The J gene is TRBJ2-7, the V gene TRBV19; maybe TRBD1 (6 bases). Germline CDR1 LNHDA, CDR2 SQIVND (reference sequence). The ends were cut back, 5 bases at V and 7 bases at J, with 18 bases in the middle. The CDR3 has 14 residues. Here the CDR3 DNA reads TGTGCCAGTAGTGCTTCAGGGGTGGCGCGGGAGCAGTACTTC. Its protein is CASSASGVAREQYF. Using reference TRBV19 and TRBJ2-7 for the parts outside the CDR3, the full variable domain is DGGITQSPKYLFRKEGQNVTLSCEQNLNHDAMYWYRQDPGQGLRLIYYSQIVNDFQKGDIAEGYSVSREKKESFPLTVTSAQKNPTAFYLCASSASGVAREQYFGPGTRLTVT.

This clonotype was counted ten times or more. CDR3: CASSEGLRDTIYF. The CDR3 DNA reads TGTGCCAGCAGTGAGGGACTGCGGGACACCATATATTTT. This chain joins TRBV6-1 and TRBJ1-3; a weak D match, TRBD1 (5 bases). Germline V CDR1 and CDR2: MNHNS, SASEGT. The CDR3 has 13 amino acids. With 3 bases removed from V and 8 bases from J, the gap between germline ends came to 11 bases.

The chain uses TRBV2 and TRBJ2-7; possibly TRBD2 for D (6 bases). Germline assignment: CDR1 SNHLY and CDR2 FYNNEI. V was shortened by 6 bases and J by 2 bases, with 14 bases between the two germline ends. The CDR3 spans 14 residues. In nucleotides, the CDR3 is TGTGCCAGCAGGGCGTGGGGGGAGACCTACGAGCAGTACTTC. Translating it yields CASRAWGETYEQYF.

This clonotype was observed a few times. The V gene is TRBV7-9, the J gene TRBJ2-7; 8 nucleotides align to TRBD1. CDR3 length: 14 amino acids. V dropped 6 bases and J dropped 2; count of bases not matched to a gene: 6. Germline values: CDR1 SEHNR, CDR2 FQNEAQ (reference sequence). This chain's CDR3 is CASRPPQGAYEQYF. In nucleotides, the CDR3 is TGTGCCAGCAGGCCCCCACAGGGGGCCTACGAGCAGTACTTC.

In its sample, this clonotype was seen many times. The rearrangement uses TRBV20-1 and TRBJ2-7; tentatively, D is TRBD2 (6 bases). Germline V gene lookup returns CDR1 DFQATT and CDR2 SNEGSKA (reference sequence). This CDR3 has 13 amino acids. Trimming took off 5 bases at V and 6 bases at J, with 17 bases between the two ends. The CDR3 nucleotides read TGCAGTGCTCCCGGGACTGACGTCTCCGAGCAGTACTTC. The encoded protein is CSAPGTDVSEQYF.

The gene calls are TRBV4-2 and TRBJ2-1; D gene unclear. CDR1 and CDR2 (germline): LGHNA, YNFKEQ. CDR3 size: 12 residues. Trimming cost V 1 base and J 10 bases, with 8 bases left between them. This CDR3 is CASSQGATEQFF. For the CDR3, the DNA is TGTGCCAGCAGCCAAGGGGCAACCGAGCAGTTCTTC.

V usage is TRBV5-8 and J usage is TRBJ2-3; D gene ambiguous. TRBJ2-5 explains the end of the DNA better; the J call may be wrong. Looked up from germline, CDR1 is SGHTS and CDR2 is YDEGEE. The CDR3 length is 12 residues. CDR3 in amino acids: CASSPSFQTQYF. The CDR3, as DNA: TGTGCCAGCAGCCCCTCATTCCAGACCCAGTACTTC.

This clonotype was counted ten times or more. This chain uses TRBV28 with TRBJ1-6; D may be TRBD1 (6 bases). Per the germline V gene, CDR1 is MDHEN and CDR2 is SYDVKM. V dropped 5 bases and J dropped 9 bases, with 17 bases sitting between them. The CDR3 covers 15 residues. CDR3 region: CASSPYGGQTSPLHF. DNA for the CDR3: TGTGCCAGCAGTCCTTATGGGGGGCAGACTTCACCCCTCCACTTT.

This chain connects TRBV2 to TRBJ2-7, with 14 bases lining up with TRBD2. The CDR3 length is 14 residues. From germline, CDR1 is SNHLY and CDR2 FYNNEI. The J segment lost 10 bases and the V segment lost 7 bases, leaving 9 bases of the junction unmatched. The CDR3 sequence: CASNGTSGRMGQYF. DNA for the CDR3: TGTGCCAGCAACGGGACTAGCGGGAGAATGGGACAGTACTTC.